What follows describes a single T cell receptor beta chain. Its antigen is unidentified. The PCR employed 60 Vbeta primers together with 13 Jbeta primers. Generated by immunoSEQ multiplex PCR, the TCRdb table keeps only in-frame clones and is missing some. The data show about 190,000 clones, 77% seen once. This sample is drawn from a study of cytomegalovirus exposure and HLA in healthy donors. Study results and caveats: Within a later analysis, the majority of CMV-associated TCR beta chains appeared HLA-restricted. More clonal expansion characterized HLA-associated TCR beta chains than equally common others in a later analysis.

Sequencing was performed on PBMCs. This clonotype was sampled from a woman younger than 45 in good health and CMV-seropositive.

DNA of the CDR3: TGTGCCAGCAGCCGATACTCAGCGGGGCGGGAGACCCAGTACTTC. It specifies CASSRYSAGRETQYF. This chain uses TRBV5-8 with TRBJ2-5; TRBD2 matches 7 bases. The CDR3 extends over 15 amino acids. The V gene's germline CDR1 is SGHTS and CDR2 YDEGEE. J was trimmed by 5 bases and V by 4 bases; bases with no gene match: 11.